A single sample is the source of the 12 T cell receptor beta chains below, sequenced in a study of cytotoxic CD8 clonotypes in ibrutinib-treated CLL. Only in-frame clones appear in the TCRdb table, and some are missing; sequencing was by immunoSEQ multiplex PCR. The repertoire holds 270,000 or so clones, with around 69% as singletons. The source material was PBMCs, sampled at disease progression, from a patient treated with ibrutinib. These receptors all stem from a human donor with chronic lymphocytic leukemia.

J is TRBJ1-2 and V is TRBV9, with 8 bases identical to TRBD1. V was pared by 4 bases and J by 2 bases, with 4 bases of the junction left unmatched. The CDR3 is made up of 14 amino acids. The germline V gene has CDR1 SGDLS and CDR2 YYNGEE. CDR3 sequence: CASSTRDRNYGYTF. The CDR3 nucleotides read TGTGCCAGCAGCACCCGGGACAGGAACTATGGCTACACCTTC. Complete variable domain (other parts from reference TRBV9 and TRBJ1-2): DSGVTQTPKHLITATGQRVTLRCSPRSGDLSVYWYQQSLDQGLQFLIQYYNGEERAKGNILERFSAQQFPDLHSELNLSSLELGDSALYFCASSTRDRNYGYTFGSGTRLTVV.

Remarks on this clone: The CDR3 does not close with the conserved phenylalanine or tryptophan, likely indicating a read error. The DNA is omitted, as the CDR3 cannot be located on it reliably, and the CDR3 follows TCRdb's listing. The chain uses TRBV9 and TRBJ1-2. Looked up from germline, CDR1 is SGDLS and CDR2 is YYNGEE. The CDR3 adds up to 10 amino acids, both ends counted. The CDR3 loop reads CASSVSPNLT.

The chain employs TRBV29-1 and TRBJ2-2, with D perhaps TRBD1 (6 bases). The CDR3 has 11 amino acids. Trimming pared 4 bases from V and 8 bases from J, leaving 8 bases between. Germline V lookup: CDR1 SQVTM, CDR2 ANQGSEA. As DNA, the CDR3 is TGCAGCGTTGTAGGGGGAGGGGAGCTGTTTTTT. Protein sequence: CSVVGGGELFF.

This CDR3 is CSVVLYLRAEQYF. The CDR3 nucleotides read TGCAGCGTTGTGCTTTATCTAAGGGCCGAGCAGTACTTC. The rearrangement uses TRBV29-1 and TRBJ2-7; the D is unclear. From germline, CDR1 is SQVTM and CDR2 ANQGSEA. Trimming pared 4 bases from V and 6 bases from J, leaving 16 bases between. This CDR3 comprises 13 residues.

The CDR3 sequence is CASSALGVAGELFF. The CDR3 bases are TGTGCCAGCAGTGCTTTAGGGGTTGCCGGGGAGCTGTTTTTT. V and J are TRBV2 and TRBJ2-2, with D possibly matching TRBD1 (5 bases). The germline gives CDR1 SNHLY, CDR2 FYNNEI. Trimming shortened V by 4 bases and J by 6 bases, and 12 bases separated the two germline ends. The CDR3 runs to 14 residues.

This clone was seen only a few times. The rearrangement joins TRBV6-1 to TRBJ1-2; D is ambiguous. V was shortened by 4 bases and J by 5 bases, with 5 bases between the two germline ends. Germline-derived CDR1 and CDR2 are MNHNS and SASEGT. The CDR3 has 11 amino acids. This CDR3 reads CASSGLYGYTF. CDR3 nucleotides: TGTGCCAGCAGTGGCTTGTATGGCTACACCTTC.

The chain employs TRBV11-2 and TRBJ1-2, with D maybe TRBD1 (6 bases). Germline V gives CDR1 SGHAT, CDR2 FQNNGV. The CDR3 has 14 amino acids. V shed 5 bases and J shed 4 bases, with 14 bases lying between them. Written as DNA, the CDR3 is TGTGCCAGCAGCCCCGGACAGCTCCGCTATGGCTACACCTTC. Translation gives CASSPGQLRYGYTF. Combining the CDR3 with reference TRBV11-2 and TRBJ1-2 gives the whole variable domain EAGVAQSPRYKIIEKRQSVAFWCNPISGHATLYWYQQILGQGPKLLIQFQNNGVVDDSQLPKDRFSAERLKGVDSTLKIQPAKLEDSAVYLCASSPGQLRYGYTFGSGTRLTVV.

The CDR3 DNA reads TGTGCCAGCAGCGGGCCGACCGGCTACGAGCAGTACTTC. Protein product: CASSGPTGYEQYF. The gene calls are TRBV14 and TRBJ2-7; D gene uncertain. Deletions cut 5 bases from V and 3 bases from J, with 11 bases between. The CDR3 runs 13 residues. Germline lookup yields CDR1 SGHDN and CDR2 FVKESK.

The genes are TRBV5-6 and TRBJ2-2; TRBD1 agrees at 10 bases. This CDR3 comprises 15 residues. The germline gives CDR1 SGHDT, CDR2 YYEEEE. V lost 0 bases and J lost 9; bases outside the gene matches: 5. The CDR3 spells CASSLGQGALRELFF. In nucleotides, the CDR3 is TGTGCCAGCAGCTTGGGACAGGGGGCTTTGAGGGAGCTGTTTTTT. Full variable domain (outside the CDR3, taken from reference TRBV5-6 and TRBJ2-2): DAGVTQSPTHLIKTRGQQVTLRCSPKSGHDTVSWYQQALGQGPQFIFQYYEEEERQRGNFPDRFSGHQFPNYSSELNVNALLLGDSALYLCASSLGQGALRELFFGEGSRLTVL.

This clone was detected a few times. This chain uses TRBV11-2 with TRBJ1-1, with 9 bases that match TRBD1. The CDR3 loop spans 14 amino acids. V was pared by 2 bases and J by 10 bases, with 8 bases of the junction left unmatched. The V gene's germline CDR1 is SGHAT and CDR2 FQNNGV. For the CDR3, the DNA is TGTGCCAGCAGCTTAAGGACAGGGGCCAGGGGAGCTTTCTTT. Its protein product is CASSLRTGARGAFF.

The CDR3 sequence: CASSPGGYSETQYF. In DNA, the CDR3 is TGCGCCAGCAGCCCCGGCGGGTACTCAGAGACCCAGTACTTC. The V call is TRBV4-1, the J call TRBJ2-5; D is possibly TRBD2 (5 bases). Deletions cut 4 bases from V and 4 bases from J, with 13 bases between. This CDR3 region has 14 residues. The germline CDR1 and CDR2 sequences are MGHRA and YSYEKL.

V and J are TRBV28 and TRBJ2-5, with D hard to call. The V gene's germline CDR1 is MDHEN and CDR2 SYDVKM. V gave up 7 bases and J gave up 0 bases, with 9 bases separating them. The CDR3 is 13 amino acids. The DNA for the CDR3 is TGTGCCAGCATGTCGGTTAACCAAGAGACCCAGTACTTC. Translating it yields CASMSVNQETQYF. The full variable domain, rest sourced from reference TRBV28 and TRBJ2-5, is DVKVTQSSRYLVKRTGEKVFLECVQDMDHENMFWYRQDPGLGLRLIYFSYDVKMKEKGDIPEGYSVSREKKERFSLILESASTNQTSMYLCASMSVNQETQYFGPGTRLLVL.